The next 24 T cell receptor beta chains were all read from a single sample in a study of T cell responses to AZD1222 COVID-19 vaccine. TCRdb's copy holds only in-frame clones and misses some; the assay was immunoSEQ multiplex PCR. The data hold 52,000 or so clones, with about four fifths observed a single time. The sample in question was peripheral blood, obtained on day 0 of AZD1222 vaccination. Every receptor here comes from an adult in good health.

There are a few counts of this clone. This chain links TRBV11-3 with TRBJ2-1; the D is unclear. V was clipped by 3 bases and J by 8 bases, with 5 bases between them. The CDR3 consists of 11 residues. Germline CDR1 reads SGHNT; CDR2 reads YENEEA. The CDR3 DNA reads TGTGCCAGCAGCTTTGGCGATGAGCAGTTCTTC. This codes for CASSFGDEQFF.

The chain recombines TRBV4-2 with TRBJ1-3; maybe TRBD1 (6 bases). This CDR3 has 15 amino acids. Trimming stripped 6 bases from V and 2 bases from J, with 14 bases between. CDR1 and CDR2 (germline): LGHNA, YNFKEQ. The CDR3 DNA is TGTGCCAGCAGGGAGCACAGGGACCCTGGAAACACCATATATTTT. Translating gives CASREHRDPGNTIYF.

The genes are TRBV7-2 and TRBJ2-7; unclear D gene. Germline assignment: CDR1 SGHTA and CDR2 FQGNSA. Trimming left V 1 base short and J 3 bases short, with 7 bases between. This CDR3 region has 13 residues. CDR3 in amino acids: CASSLVNDYEQYF. CDR3 DNA sequence: TGTGCCAGCAGCTTAGTTAACGACTACGAGCAGTACTTC.

This chain uses TRBV4-1 with TRBJ2-1; maybe TRBD2 (7 bases). V lost 0 bases and J 9 bases, leaving 15 bases between the germline ends. This CDR3 comprises 15 residues. Germline V gene data show CDR1 as MGHRA and CDR2 as YSYEKL. The CDR3 protein is CASSQDWTRGSEQFF. The CDR3 DNA is TGCGCCAGCAGCCAAGATTGGACTAGGGGGAGTGAGCAGTTCTTC.

The chain combines TRBV12-3 or TRBV12-4 with TRBJ1-2; maybe TRBD1 (5 bases). Trimming left V 5 bases short and J 8 bases short, with 15 bases between. The CDR3 runs 13 residues. CDR3 loop: CASSHRRLGGYTF. The CDR3 DNA sequence: TGTGCCAGCAGTCACAGGCGTTTGGGGGGCTACACCTTC.

The chain employs TRBV19 and TRBJ2-2; possible D gene TRBD2, 5 bases. Germline V lookup: CDR1 LNHDA, CDR2 SQIVND (reference sequence). V was clipped by 4 bases and J by 0 bases, with 12 bases between them. There are 16 residues in the CDR3. CDR3 region: CASSTTRFANTGELFF. In nucleotides, the CDR3 is TGTGCCAGTAGTACTACTAGGTTCGCGAACACCGGGGAGCTGTTTTTT. Full variable domain (remainder filled in from reference TRBV19 and TRBJ2-2): DGGITQSPKYLFRKEGQNVTLSCEQNLNHDAMYWYRQDPGQGLRLIYYSQIVNDFQKGDIAEGYSVSREKKESFPLTVTSAQKNPTAFYLCASSTTRFANTGELFFGEGSRLTVL.

The chain uses TRBV5-4 and TRBJ1-2, with D hard to call. The CDR3 spans 15 residues. Germline-derived CDR1 and CDR2 are SGHNT and YYREEE (reference sequence). The V end was cut by 5 bases, the J end by 4 bases, with 18 bases between. CDR3 in amino acids: CASSQDRVPLYGYTF. The CDR3, as DNA: TGTGCCAGCAGTCAAGACCGGGTTCCACTCTATGGCTACACCTTC.

This clone was seen once. The V call is TRBV9, the J call TRBJ2-7; D is perhaps TRBD1 or TRBD2 (5 bases each). The ends were cut back, 3 bases at V and 6 bases at J, with 19 bases in the middle. In germline, CDR1 is SGDLS, CDR2 YYNGEE. The length of the CDR3 is 15 residues. The CDR3 is CASSARLRDRSEQYF. The CDR3 nucleotides read TGTGCCAGCAGCGCCCGGTTGAGGGACCGGTCCGAGCAGTACTTC.

This rearrangement joins TRBV5-8 to TRBJ2-6, with D possibly matching TRBD2 (5 bases). The CDR3 has 16 residues. Germline V gene lookup returns CDR1 SGHTS and CDR2 YDEGEE. V lost 2 bases to trimming and J lost 5 bases, with 14 bases between them. CDR3 coding DNA: TGTGCCAGCAGCTTTCCGTCGGGGAGCAGGGCCAACGTCCTGACTTTC. Amino acid sequence: CASSFPSGSRANVLTF.

The chain uses TRBV5-1 and TRBJ1-2, with 7 nucleotides matching TRBD1. V was pared by 3 bases and J by 8 bases, with 10 bases of the junction left unmatched. The CDR3 is 14 residues long. Per germline, CDR1 SGHRS and CDR2 YFSETQ. The CDR3 coding sequence is TGCGCCAGCAGCTCTGCGACAGGGCCCCGAGGCTACACCTTC. This sequence encodes CASSSATGPRGYTF. Variable domain in full (rest from reference TRBV5-1 and TRBJ1-2): KAGVTQTPRYLIKTRGQQVTLSCSPISGHRSVSWYQQTPGQGLQFLFEYFSETQRNKGNFPGRFSGRQFSNSRSEMNVSTLELGDSALYLCASSSATGPRGYTFGSGTRLTVV.

This clone was seen more than once but under ten times. The genes are TRBV3-1 (or the pseudogene TRBV3-2) and TRBJ1-6, with a possible D match to TRBD1 (6 bases). The CDR3 covers 15 residues. Trimming pared 2 bases from V and 16 bases from J, leaving 21 bases between. The germline CDR1 and CDR2 sequences are LGHDT and YNNKEL (reference sequence). The CDR3 loop reads CASSQPDSGQQVLHF. CDR3 coding DNA: TGTGCCAGCAGCCAACCGGACAGCGGGCAACAGGTTCTCCACTTT.

The rearrangement links TRBV10-1 to TRBJ2-1, with 7 positions matching TRBD2. Trimming took 5 bases from V and 4 from J; bases not matched to a gene: 8. The CDR3 sequence is 15 residues long. Germline lookup yields CDR1 WNHNN and CDR2 SYGVQD (reference sequence). The CDR3 region is CASSKDHSGYNEQFF. The CDR3 DNA reads TGCGCCAGCAGTAAGGATCATAGCGGGTACAATGAGCAGTTCTTC.

The rearrangement links TRBV7-2 to TRBJ1-1, with D perhaps TRBD1 (6 bases). Trimming left V 0 bases short and J 4 bases short, with 15 bases between. CDR1 SGHTA and CDR2 FQGNSA come from the germline V gene. The length of the CDR3 is 16 residues. The CDR3 protein is CASSLAGATRVTEAFF. The DNA for the CDR3 is TGTGCCAGCAGCTTAGCGGGGGCCACCAGGGTCACTGAAGCTTTCTTT.

V is TRBV5-5 and J is TRBJ1-2, with TRBD1 matching over 8 bases. The junction had 5 bases not matched to a gene; V was cut back by 0 bases and J by 4 bases. The germline gives CDR1 SGHKS, CDR2 YYEKEE (reference sequence). The CDR3 loop spans 15 amino acids. CDR3 region: CASSLGTGLGYGYTF. Written as DNA, the CDR3 is TGTGCCAGCAGCTTGGGGACAGGGCTTGGCTATGGCTACACCTTC. Variable domain in full (rest from reference TRBV5-5 and TRBJ1-2): DAGVTQSPTHLIKTRGQQVTLRCSPISGHKSVSWYQQVLGQGPQFIFQYYEKEERGRGNFPDRFSARQFPNYSSELNVNALLLGDSALYLCASSLGTGLGYGYTFGSGTRLTVV.

This chain uses TRBV6-1 with TRBJ2-2; 7 nucleotides match TRBD2. Germline assignment: CDR1 MNHNS and CDR2 SASEGT. J was trimmed by 7 bases and V by 1 base; bases with no gene match: 3. The CDR3 has 14 amino acids. CDR3 coding DNA: TGTGCCAGCAGTGAAGGACTAGCCGGCGGGGAGCTGTTTTTT. Protein product: CASSEGLAGGELFF.

V usage is TRBV4-2 and J usage is TRBJ1-2; a possible D gene is TRBD1 (5 bases). V was trimmed by 0 bases and J by 4 bases, leaving 15 bases between them. Germline CDR1 reads LGHNA; CDR2 reads YNFKEQ. The CDR3 spans 16 residues. The CDR3 loop is CASSQEGTANGYGYTF. CDR3 in DNA: TGTGCCAGCAGCCAAGAGGGGACCGCAAATGGCTATGGCTACACCTTC.

The chain couples TRBV7-2 to TRBJ2-6; D possibly corresponds to TRBD1 (6 bases). The CDR3 is made up of 18 amino acids. The germline gives CDR1 SGHTA, CDR2 FQGNSA. The V end was cut by 2 bases, the J end by 0 bases, with 14 bases between. The DNA for the CDR3 is TGTGCCAGCAGCTTACCCGGGACAACCATCTCTGGGGCCAACGTCCTGACTTTC. Translation: CASSLPGTTISGANVLTF.

This chain links TRBV2 with TRBJ2-2; the D gene is possibly TRBD2 (5 bases). The length of the CDR3 is 15 residues. V was clipped by 6 bases and J by 1 base, with 12 bases between them. Germline CDR1 reads SNHLY; CDR2 reads FYNNEI. This chain's CDR3 is CASSPSAVNTGELFF. Here the CDR3 DNA reads TGTGCCAGCAGCCCCTCAGCGGTGAACACCGGGGAGCTGTTTTTT.

This chain connects TRBV29-1 to TRBJ2-2; 9 bases map to TRBD2. In germline, CDR1 is SQVTM, CDR2 ANQGSEA. The CDR3 spans 14 residues. J gave up 4 bases and V 7 bases, and 7 bases lay outside the gene matches. In DNA form, the CDR3 reads TGCAGCGCTCAAGCGGGAGGCCTCACCGGGGAGCTGTTTTTT. It translates to CSAQAGGLTGELFF.

This sequence joins TRBV18 and TRBJ2-3; 7 nucleotides match TRBD2. Trimming cost V 0 bases and J 5 bases; bases outside gene matches: 2. The CDR3 has 14 residues. Germline V gene lookup returns CDR1 KGHSH and CDR2 LQKENI. CDR3 amino acids: CASSPPPSGDTQYF. CDR3 DNA sequence: TGTGCCAGCTCACCACCCCCTAGCGGAGATACGCAGTATTTT.

The chain has TRBV29-1 and TRBJ1-5, with D possibly being TRBD1 (5 bases). This CDR3 is built from 12 residues. Looked up from germline, CDR1 is SQVTM and CDR2 is ANQGSEA. V was shortened by 6 bases and J by 6 bases, with 12 bases between the two germline ends. The CDR3 DNA reads TGCAGCGTGGGGGATCCGGGTCAGCCCCAGCATTTT. Amino acids: CSVGDPGQPQHF.

The J gene is TRBJ1-5, the V gene TRBV27; possible D gene TRBD1, 5 bases. Trimming cost V 4 bases and J 6 bases, with 13 bases left between them. This CDR3 is 14 amino acids long. Germline CDR1 and CDR2: MNHEY and SMNVEV (reference sequence). The CDR3 region has the DNA TGTGCCAGCAGTTCCGCAGGGATCGGTCAGCCCCAGCATTTT. It translates to CASSSAGIGQPQHF.

This chain joins TRBV7-2 and TRBJ1-3, with a tentative D call TRBD1 (6 bases). CDR3 length: 16 amino acids. Germline lookup yields CDR1 SGHTA and CDR2 FQGNSA. The V gene lost 0 bases and the J gene lost 2 bases, with 11 bases spanning the gap. CDR3 protein: CASSLARWTAGNTIYF. The CDR3 nucleotides read TGTGCCAGCAGCTTAGCGAGGTGGACAGCTGGAAACACCATATATTTT. Using reference TRBV7-2 and TRBJ1-3 for the parts outside the CDR3, the full variable domain is GAGVSQSPSNKVTEKGKDVELRCDPISGHTALYWYRQSLGQGLEFLIYFQGNSAPDKSGLPSDRFSAERTGGSVSTLTIQRTQQEDSAVYLCASSLARWTAGNTIYFGEGSWLTVV.

The V and J genes are TRBV6-4 and TRBJ1-6, with D uncertain. The germline V gene encodes CDR1 MRHNA and CDR2 SNTAGT. V lost 6 bases to trimming and J lost 0 bases, with 9 bases between them. The CDR3 consists of 15 residues. The CDR3 bases are TGTGCCAGCAGCGAAGGGAGCTCCTATAATTCACCCCTCCACTTT. As protein: CASSEGSSYNSPLHF.